This T cell receptor beta chain was recorded in a study of blood T cell repertoires in COVID-19. Whole-study context: Specimens from acute and convalescent COVID-19 originated in the United States, Italy and Spain.

Residents of about two dozen US areas, aged roughly 18 to 89 years, made up the participants. Recovered status applied to Cohort 3 donors who had two consecutive negative PCRs. It also applied to those with clearance or with symptom resolution. Methods used by the authors: Estimated nucleated cell counts came from reference gene primer amplification. Generated by immunoSEQ multiplex PCR, the TCRdb table keeps only in-frame clones and is missing some. V and J calls and clone size are given by that table; D and trimming were obtained from the DNA. The sample records about 200,000 clones, about 90% being singletons. The CDR3 is 15 residues long. CDR1 is MGHDK and CDR2 is SYGVNS in the germline V gene. Unmatched junction bases numbered 9, after V lost 2 bases and J lost 7 bases.

The sample comprised PBMCs or T cells enriched from blood (not recorded which). The J gene is TRBJ1-2, the V gene TRBV25-1; 8 bases map to TRBD1. The TCR sequence derives from a young woman who had recovered from COVID-19. CDR3 sequence reads: CASSESPTGVVGYTF. The DNA of the CDR3 is TGTGCCAGCAGTGAAAGCCCGACAGGGGTGGTTGGCTACACCTTC.